These T cell receptor beta chains were read from a single sample in a study of HIV-infected patients and healthy controls. From the 5' RACE reads, TCRdb called clonotypes with MiXCR, one entry per CDR3 protein. The sample contains more than 60,000 distinct CDR3 sequences, less than 20% of which appear only once. Input material: CD4+ T cells from blood. The receptor set was obtained from a human donor in good health. Each CDR3 is given with its conserved first and last residue. Each record gives: D gene, V gene, J gene, clone size, CDR3 DNA, CDR3 protein. A D gene is named only where the DNA matches it firmly. For some rows the clone size is stated as once, few or many, or as a class when expanded; others skip it.

TRBD2,TRBV5-8,TRBJ2-7,-,TGTGCCAGCAGCCTGGGGAGGGTTCCAACCTACGAGCAGTACTTC,CASSLGRVPTYEQYF
-,TRBV7-8,TRBJ2-5,-,TGTGCCAGCAGCGTAAGACTAGTCGGGGAGACCCAGTACTTC,CASSVRLVGETQYF
-,TRBV5-4,TRBJ2-5,-,TGTGCCAGCAGCTTAGGAGGGAGCGGACCCCTTGAGACCCAGTACTTC,CASSLGGSGPLETQYF
-,TRBV11-2,TRBJ1-1,few,TGTGCCAGCAGCTTAGTCACAGGGAAGATCGCTGAAGCTTTCTTT,CASSLVTGKIAEAFF
-,TRBV2,TRBJ2-7,few,TGTGCCAGCAGCCAGGAACTGCGAACCTACGAGCAGTACTTC,CASSQELRTYEQYF
-,TRBV12-3/TRBV12-4,TRBJ1-6,many,TGTGCCAGCACCCCCCAGGGCAGGGAACATAATTCACCCCTCCACTTT,CASTPQGREHNSPLHF
TRBD1,TRBV3-1,TRBJ1-2,many,TGTGCCAGCAGCCACACGGGACAGGGGGTACTTGGCTACACCTTC,CASSHTGQGVLGYTF
-,TRBV24-1,TRBJ2-3,few,TGTGCCACCAGTGATCCTGGCGATATGTCAGATACGCAGTATTTT,CATSDPGDMSDTQYF
TRBD1,TRBV3-1,TRBJ1-2,-,TGTGCCAGCAGCGGGGGACAGGGGACCTATGGCTACACCTTC,CASSGGQGTYGYTF
-,TRBV20-1,TRBJ2-7,-,TGCAGTGCTAGAAAATTTTCCTACGAGCAGTACTTC,CSARKFSYEQYF
TRBD2,TRBV9,TRBJ2-3,many,TGTGCCAGCAGCGTAGGACTAGCGGGGGGGCTCGGCACAGATACGCAGTATTTT,CASSVGLAGGLGTDTQYF
TRBD1,TRBV7-9,TRBJ2-5,many,TGTGCCAGCAGCCCCGGACAGGGCGGAGGAGAGACCCAGTACTTC,CASSPGQGGGETQYF
-,TRBV6-2/TRBV6-3,TRBJ1-6,-,TGTGCCAGCAGTTACTCGAGCAGAAATTCACCCCTCCACTTT,CASSYSSRNSPLHF
TRBD2,TRBV20-1,TRBJ2-7,few,TGCAGTGCTAGGGGGCTTAGGGGGACTAGCGGGGGGTCCTACGAGCAGTACTTC,CSARGLRGTSGGSYEQYF
-,TRBV2,TRBJ1-4,-,TGTGCCAGCGTCCGGGACAACCTTGAAAAACTGTTTTTT,CASVRDNLEKLFF
-,TRBV6-1,TRBJ1-5,few,TGTGCCAGCAACCCAAGGCCGGGATATCAGCCCCAGCATTTT,CASNPRPGYQPQHF
TRBD1,TRBV28,TRBJ1-5,many,TGTGCCAGCCTGGACAGGGGAAACCAGCCCCAGCATTTT,CASLDRGNQPQHF
-,TRBV2,TRBJ2-1,few,TGTGCCAGCACTGGGGGGTATCTTTACAATGAGCAGTTCTTC,CASTGGYLYNEQFF
TRBD1,TRBV20-1,TRBJ2-7,many,TGCAGTGCTAGAACCGGGACAGGGGGTAACGAGCAGTACTTC,CSARTGTGGNEQYF
-,TRBV20-1,TRBJ1-5,many,TGCAGTGCTAGAGATTGGGTTAGTAGCAATCAGCCCCAGCATTTT,CSARDWVSSNQPQHF
-,TRBV5-1,TRBJ1-5,once,TGCGCCAGCAGCTTGGTGCCGGATCAGCCCCAGCATTTT,CASSLVPDQPQHF
-,TRBV19,TRBJ1-2,-,TGTGCCACCAAGCCGGGGGGGCTCTATGGCTACACCTTC,CATKPGGLYGYTF
TRBD2,TRBV10-3,TRBJ2-3,many,TGTGCCATCAGTGATACGGGACTAGCGGGAGAGACAGATACGCAGTATTTT,CAISDTGLAGETDTQYF
-,TRBV4-3,TRBJ2-1,few,TGCGCCAGCAGCCAAGATGCGGGTCGACGGAGCTCCTACAATGAGCAGTTCTTC,CASSQDAGRRSSYNEQFF
TRBD1,TRBV28,TRBJ2-4,-,TGTGCCAGCAGTTCCGGACAGGGGGAGGTTTGGGTCTCTCAGTACTTC,CASSSGQGEVWVSQYF
-,TRBV20-1,TRBJ2-1,many,TGCAGTGGGAAGGCCGGGACGGATCTTTACAATGAGCAGTTCTTC,CSGKAGTDLYNEQFF
-,TRBV11-2,TRBJ1-1,many,TGTGCCAGCAGCTTGCAAAGGGGAGTATATGAAGCTTTCTTT,CASSLQRGVYEAFF
-,TRBV4-3,TRBJ1-2,-,TGCGCCAGCAGCCAAGATTTACAGAGTAACTATGGCTACACCTTC,CASSQDLQSNYGYTF
TRBD1,TRBV15,TRBJ1-3,-,TGTGCCACCAGCAGAGATACGGGACAGGCCTACTCTGGAAACACCATATATTTT,CATSRDTGQAYSGNTIYF
-,TRBV7-9,TRBJ2-7,-,TGTGCCAGCAGCTTAGGGACAAAATCCTACGAGCAGTACTTC,CASSLGTKSYEQYF
TRBD1,TRBV10-3,TRBJ2-7,-,TGTGCCATCAGCTTGACAGGGGGTCGGGGTGAGCAGTACTTC,CAISLTGGRGEQYF
-,TRBV7-8,TRBJ2-5,-,TGTGCCAGCAGCCAGGCGGCGGGTATGGTTGAAGAGACCCAGTACTTC,CASSQAAGMVEETQYF
-,TRBV30,TRBJ1-1,-,TGTGCCTGGAGTAAGGGTGGATCGAACACTGAAGCTTTCTTT,CAWSKGGSNTEAFF
-,TRBV6-5,TRBJ2-3,few,TGTGCCAGCAGTCCCACTATAAAGAGCCCCCCAGATACGCAGTATTTT,CASSPTIKSPPDTQYF
TRBD2,TRBV7-2,TRBJ2-1,many,TGTGCCAGCAGGACTAGCGGGACTACCTACAATGAGCAGTTCTTC,CASRTSGTTYNEQFF
-,TRBV6-5,TRBJ1-1,-,TGTGCCACTCCGGCGGGAGACACTGAAGCTTTCTTT,CATPAGDTEAFF
TRBD1,TRBV6-5,TRBJ1-5,few,TGTGCCAGCAGTTCCGGGACAGGGCGTAATCAGCCCCAGCATTTT,CASSSGTGRNQPQHF
-,TRBV5-8,TRBJ1-2,-,TGTGCCAGCAGCTTGGTTCACGGGGATGGCTACACCTTC,CASSLVHGDGYTF
-,TRBV13,TRBJ1-1,once,TGTGCCAGCAGCCGCTCATCTGAAGCTTTCTTT,CASSRSSEAFF
-,TRBV7-6,TRBJ2-2,-,TGTGCCAGCAGCTACATTGCCGGGGAGCTGTTTTTT,CASSYIAGELFF
-,TRBV24-1,TRBJ2-2,many,TGTGCCACCAGTGTCCGGAGCCTTGGCAGAGTTAGCGCGAACACCGGGGAGCTGTTTTTT,CATSVRSLGRVSANTGELFF
-,TRBV7-9,TRBJ2-7,-,TGTGCCAGCAGCTTAGCAGGGTCCCACTCCTACGAGCAGTACTTC,CASSLAGSHSYEQYF
TRBD1,TRBV11-2,TRBJ2-7,-,TGTGCCAGCAGCTTAAATACGGACAGGGCCTACGAGCAGTACTTC,CASSLNTDRAYEQYF
-,TRBV12-3/TRBV12-4,TRBJ2-1,many,TGTGCCAGCAGACCCGACAGGAGCTCCTACAATGAGCAGTTCTTC,CASRPDRSSYNEQFF
TRBD1,TRBV3-1,TRBJ2-1,-,TGTGCCAGCAGCCGGACAGGGGGGGGCTACAATGAGCAGTTCTTC,CASSRTGGGYNEQFF
TRBD1,TRBV18,TRBJ1-2,few,TGTGCCAGCTCACACGACAGGGAGGGTTCTAACTATGGCTACACCTTC,CASSHDREGSNYGYTF
TRBD2,TRBV15,TRBJ2-1,-,TGTACCACCAGCAAGACTTACGGGAGGGCCTATAATGAGCAGTTCTTC,CTTSKTYGRAYNEQFF
-,TRBV3-1,TRBJ1-5,many,TGTGCCAGCAGCCAAGGGGGGGCGAGCAATCAGCCCCAGCATTTT,CASSQGGASNQPQHF
TRBD1,TRBV2,TRBJ1-1,-,TGTGCCAGCAGCGCGACAGGGACGGGCACTGAAGCTTTCTTT,CASSATGTGTEAFF
-,TRBV14,TRBJ2-6,many,TGTGCCAGCAGCCCCAGGGTTGGGGCCAACGTCCTGACTTTC,CASSPRVGANVLTF